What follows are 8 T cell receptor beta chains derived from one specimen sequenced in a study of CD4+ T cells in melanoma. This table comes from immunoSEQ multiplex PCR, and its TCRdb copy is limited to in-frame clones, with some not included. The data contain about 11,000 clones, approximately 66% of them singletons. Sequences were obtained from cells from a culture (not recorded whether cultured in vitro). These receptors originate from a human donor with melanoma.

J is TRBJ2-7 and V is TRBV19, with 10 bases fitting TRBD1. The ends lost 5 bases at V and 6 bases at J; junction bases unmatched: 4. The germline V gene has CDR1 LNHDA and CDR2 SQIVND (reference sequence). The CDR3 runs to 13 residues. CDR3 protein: CASSRDRGPEQYF. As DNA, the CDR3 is TGTGCCAGTAGTCGGGACAGGGGACCCGAGCAGTACTTC.

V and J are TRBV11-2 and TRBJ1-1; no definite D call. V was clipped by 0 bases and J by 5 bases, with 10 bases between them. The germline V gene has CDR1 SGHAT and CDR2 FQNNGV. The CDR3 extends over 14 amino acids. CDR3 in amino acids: CASSLERAETEAFF. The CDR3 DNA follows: TGTGCCAGCAGCTTAGAGAGGGCAGAGACTGAAGCTTTCTTT. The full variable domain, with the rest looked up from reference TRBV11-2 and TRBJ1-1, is EAGVAQSPRYKIIEKRQSVAFWCNPISGHATLYWYQQILGQGPKLLIQFQNNGVVDDSQLPKDRFSAERLKGVDSTLKIQPAKLEDSAVYLCASSLERAETEAFFGQGTRLTVV.

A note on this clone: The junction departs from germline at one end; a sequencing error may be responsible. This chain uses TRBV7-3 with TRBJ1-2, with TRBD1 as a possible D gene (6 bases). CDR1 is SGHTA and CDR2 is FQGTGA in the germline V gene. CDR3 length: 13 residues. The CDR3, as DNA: TGTGCCAGCAGCTTCTCGCCTCAAGGACAGCACTCCTTC. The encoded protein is CASSFSPQGQHSF. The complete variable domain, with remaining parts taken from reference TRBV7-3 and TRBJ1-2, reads GAGVSQTPSNKVTEKGKYVELRCDPISGHTALYWYRQSLGQGPEFLIYFQGTGAADDSGLPNDRFFAVRPEGSVSTLKIQRTERGDSAVYLCASSFSPQGQHSFGSGTRLTVV.

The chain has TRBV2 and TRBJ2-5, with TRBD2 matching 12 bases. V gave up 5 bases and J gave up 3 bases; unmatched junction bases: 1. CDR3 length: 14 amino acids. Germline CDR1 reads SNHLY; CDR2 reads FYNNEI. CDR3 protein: CASSRTSGKETQYF. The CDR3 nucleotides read TGTGCCAGCAGTCGGACTAGCGGGAAAGAGACCCAGTACTTC.

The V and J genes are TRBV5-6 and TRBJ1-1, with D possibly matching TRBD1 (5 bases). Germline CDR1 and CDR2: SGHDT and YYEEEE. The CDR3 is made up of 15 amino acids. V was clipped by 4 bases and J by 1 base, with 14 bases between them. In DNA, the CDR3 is TGTGCCAGCAGCCGGATCGCAACAGGGAACACTGAAGCTTTCTTT. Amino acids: CASSRIATGNTEAFF.

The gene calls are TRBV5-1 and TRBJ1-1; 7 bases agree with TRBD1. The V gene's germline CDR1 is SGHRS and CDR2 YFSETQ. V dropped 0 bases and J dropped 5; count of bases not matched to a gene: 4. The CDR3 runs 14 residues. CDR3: CASSLGDRETEAFF. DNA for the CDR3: TGCGCCAGCAGCTTGGGAGACAGGGAGACTGAAGCTTTCTTT.

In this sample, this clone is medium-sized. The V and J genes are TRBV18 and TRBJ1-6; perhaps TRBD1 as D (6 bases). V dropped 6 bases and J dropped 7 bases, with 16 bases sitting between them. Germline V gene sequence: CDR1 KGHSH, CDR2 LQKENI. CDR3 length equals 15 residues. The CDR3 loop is CASSWGQGQNSPLHF. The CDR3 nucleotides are TGTGCCAGCTCCTGGGGTCAGGGACAAAATTCACCCCTCCACTTT.

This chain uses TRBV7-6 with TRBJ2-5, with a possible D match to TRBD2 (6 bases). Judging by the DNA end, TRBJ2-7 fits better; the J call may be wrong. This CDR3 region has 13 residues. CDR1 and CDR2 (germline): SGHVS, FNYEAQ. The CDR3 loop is CASSIGTPSEQYF. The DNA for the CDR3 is TGTGCCAGCAGCATTGGGACTCCCTCCGAGCAGTACTTC.